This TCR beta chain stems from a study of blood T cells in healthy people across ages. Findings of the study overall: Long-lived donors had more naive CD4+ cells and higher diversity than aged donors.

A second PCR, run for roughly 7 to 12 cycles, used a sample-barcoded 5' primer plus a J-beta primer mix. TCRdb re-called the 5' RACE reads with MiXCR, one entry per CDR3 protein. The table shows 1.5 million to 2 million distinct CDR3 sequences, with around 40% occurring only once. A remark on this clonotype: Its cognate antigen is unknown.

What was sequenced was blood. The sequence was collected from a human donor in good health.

Here the CDR3 DNA reads TGTGCCAGCAGCTTAACAGTCGGGGATTCACCCCTCCACTTT. This sequence encodes CASSLTVGDSPLHF. The rearrangement links TRBV7-3 to TRBJ1-6; no clear D. Trimming removed 0 bases at V and 8 bases at J, with 8 bases between. This CDR3 is built from 14 residues. Germline CDR1 reads SGHTA; CDR2 reads FQGTGA.